The source of this TCR beta chain is a study of human thymus T cells. Profiled with immunoSEQ multiplex PCR; TCRdb holds only in-frame clones, not every one. The profile shows about 120,000 clones, around 96% of them singletons. Corrective heart surgery yielded the resections from which the thymus tissue came. Overall study findings and caveats: Within thymic and blood repertoires, V and J gene usage appeared to be biased.

Regarding this clone: Its cognate antigen is unknown.

The material sequenced was thymus tissue. The TCR was taken from a boy under three years old with a congenital heart defect but otherwise immunologically healthy.

The CDR3 DNA is TGTGCCAGCAGCAACCACCACCGGGACAGGCGGAATGGCTATGGCTACACCTTC. Protein product: CASSNHHRDRRNGYGYTF. The chain couples TRBV11-2 to TRBJ1-2, with 8 bases that match TRBD1. The CDR3 is 18 residues long. The trim removed 5 bases at V and 4 bases at J, leaving 18 bases unmatched. CDR1 and CDR2 (germline): SGHAT, FQNNGV.